The rows below give T cell receptor beta chains drawn from one sample of a study of T cells in Graves' hyperthyroidism and ophthalmopathy. TCRdb itself ran the multiplex PCR reads through MiXCR, one entry per CDR3 protein. Found here are about 480,000 distinct CDR3 sequences, 24% of them singletons; the top ten hold over 9%. The specimen sequenced was blood. The receptors stem from a young woman with Graves' ophthalmopathy. Both conserved end residues are part of each CDR3. D genes are given only for firm matches. For some rows the clone size is stated as once, few or many, or as a class when expanded; others skip it.

CDR3,DNA,length,J,size,D,V
CASSPTSGWETQYF,TGTGCCAGCAGTCCGACTAGCGGGTGGGAGACCCAGTACTTC,14,TRBJ2-5,many,TRBD2,TRBV12-3/TRBV12-4
CASSRAGTVNTEAFF,TGTGCCAGCTCACGAGCTGGAACAGTGAACACTGAAGCTTTCTTT,15,TRBJ1-1,-,-,TRBV18
CASGGVRTQYF,TGCGCGAGCGGGGGGGTAAGGACCCAGTACTTC,11,TRBJ2-5,many,TRBD2,TRBV7-2
CASGEGQRMNTEAFF,TGCGCCAGCGGCGAGGGCCAGCGAATGAACACTGAAGCTTTCTTT,15,TRBJ1-1,few,-,TRBV5-1
CASSGQANQPQHF,TGTGCCAGCAGTGGACAGGCCAATCAGCCCCAGCATTTT,13,TRBJ1-5,many,TRBD1,TRBV14
CSVEDHLGRFYGYTF,TGCAGCGTTGAAGATCATTTGGGCCGCTTCTATGGCTACACCTTC,15,TRBJ1-2,many,-,TRBV29-1
CSVETGVPGELFF,TGCAGCGTTGAGACAGGGGTACCCGGGGAGCTGTTTTTT,13,TRBJ2-2,many,TRBD1,TRBV29-1
CASSANDQKTQYF,TGCGCCAGCAGCGCCAACGATCAGAAGACCCAGTACTTC,13,TRBJ2-5,-,-,TRBV4-1
CASSRTGPSNYGYTF,TGTGCCAGCAGTCGTACAGGGCCTTCTAACTATGGCTACACCTTC,15,TRBJ1-2,many,-,TRBV6-1
CASRPGLAGMNTGELFF,TGTGCCAGCAGGCCGGGACTAGCGGGAATGAACACCGGGGAGCTGTTTTTT,17,TRBJ2-2,few,TRBD2,TRBV28
CASRYRGPPYEQYF,TGTGCCAGCAGGTACAGGGGACCTCCCTACGAGCAGTACTTC,14,TRBJ2-7,-,TRBD1,TRBV13
CSARGGYRDGYTF,TGCAGTGCTAGAGGCGGCTACAGGGACGGCTACACCTTC,13,TRBJ1-2,few,-,TRBV20-1
CASSLVGGWGDRKTQYF,TGTGCCAGCAGCTTAGTTGGGGGATGGGGCGATAGGAAGACCCAGTACTTC,17,TRBJ2-5,many,-,TRBV7-2
CASSYSVDRFFSNQPQHF,TGTGCCAGCAGTTACTCGGTGGACAGATTCTTTAGCAATCAGCCCCAGCATTTT,18,TRBJ1-5,-,-,TRBV6-2/TRBV6-3
CASSKTGVAFF,TGTGCCAGCAGCAAGACAGGGGTAGCTTTCTTT,11,TRBJ1-1,many,TRBD1,TRBV12-3/TRBV12-4
CASSTRGGETSYTF,TGTGCCAGCAGCACGAGGGGCGGAGAAACTTCCTACACCTTC,14,TRBJ1-2,many,-,TRBV11-1
CASSLGGGTTETQYF,TGCGCCAGCAGCTTGGGAGGGGGGACGACGGAGACCCAGTACTTC,15,TRBJ2-5,few,-,TRBV5-1
CASRSSGSASYEQYF,TGTGCCAGCAGAAGTAGCGGGAGTGCCTCCTACGAGCAGTACTTC,15,TRBJ2-7,-,TRBD2,TRBV7-9
CASSLAQGVFYGYTF,TGTGCCAGCAGTTTAGCGCAGGGGGTTTTCTATGGCTACACCTTC,15,TRBJ1-2,many,TRBD1,TRBV27
CASGLISKKQNTQYF,TGTGCTAGTGGTTTGATCTCTAAGAAACAGAATACGCAGTATTTT,15,TRBJ2-3,-,-,TRBV12-5
CASRQGASSYEQYF,TGTGCCAGCAGGCAGGGGGCTAGCTCCTACGAGCAGTACTTC,14,TRBJ2-7,many,TRBD1,TRBV2
CATSRVIDALETQYF,TGTGCCACCAGCAGAGTAATAGACGCCTTAGAGACCCAGTACTTC,15,TRBJ2-5,few,-,TRBV15
CAWSMGGPETQYF,TGTGCCTGGAGTATGGGGGGACCAGAGACCCAGTACTTC,13,TRBJ2-5,-,-,TRBV30
CASRKTGAISGNTIYF,TGCGCCAGCAGGAAGACAGGGGCTATCTCTGGAAACACCATATATTTT,16,TRBJ1-3,-,TRBD1,TRBV10-2
CASSIKGNYGYTF,TGTGCCAGCAGCATAAAGGGAAACTATGGCTACACCTTC,13,TRBJ1-2,many,-,TRBV7-2